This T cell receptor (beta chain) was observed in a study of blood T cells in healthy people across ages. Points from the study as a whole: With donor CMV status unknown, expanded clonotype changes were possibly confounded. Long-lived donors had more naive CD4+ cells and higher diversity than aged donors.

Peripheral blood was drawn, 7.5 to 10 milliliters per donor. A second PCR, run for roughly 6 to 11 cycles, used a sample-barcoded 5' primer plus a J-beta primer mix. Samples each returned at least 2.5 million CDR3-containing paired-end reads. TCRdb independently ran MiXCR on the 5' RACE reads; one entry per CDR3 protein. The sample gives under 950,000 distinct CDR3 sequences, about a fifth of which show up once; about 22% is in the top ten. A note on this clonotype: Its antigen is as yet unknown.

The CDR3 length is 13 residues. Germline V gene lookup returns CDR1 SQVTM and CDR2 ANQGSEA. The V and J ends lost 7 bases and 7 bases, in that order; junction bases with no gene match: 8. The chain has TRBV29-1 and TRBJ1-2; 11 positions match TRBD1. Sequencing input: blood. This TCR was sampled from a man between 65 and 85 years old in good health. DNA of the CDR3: TGCAGCGCCGGACAGGGGGCTCAGCGTGGCTACACCTTC. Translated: CSAGQGAQRGYTF.